The 25 T cell receptor beta chains listed next were all sequenced from one sample in a study of identical twins. Via MiXCR, TCRdb re-called the 5' RACE reads, giving one row per CDR3 protein. The profile covers some 1,700,000 distinct CDR3 sequences, with less than 40% appearing a single time and 0.27% taken by the ten largest. Sequencing used cord blood. These receptor sequences come from a newborn girl in good health.

This clonotype turned up a few times. The chain combines TRBV7-9 with TRBJ2-2; D might be TRBD1 (5 bases). In germline, CDR1 is SEHNR, CDR2 FQNEAQ (reference sequence). The CDR3 length is 13 residues. V lost 5 bases and J 5 bases, leaving 9 bases between the germline ends. This CDR3 is CASSRGQTGELFF. The CDR3 region has the DNA TGTGCCAGCAGCCGCGGACAAACCGGGGAGCTGTTTTTT.

CDR3 residues: CASSPDRVFGNTIYF. In DNA, the CDR3 is TGTGCCAGCAGTCCGGACAGGGTGTTCGGAAACACCATATATTTT. The rearrangement links TRBV6-5 to TRBJ1-3; 8 positions match TRBD1. CDR1 and CDR2 from the germline V gene are MNHEY and SVGAGI. V lost 5 bases to trimming and J lost 4 bases; unmatched junction nucleotides: 7. The length of the CDR3 is 15 residues.

This clonotype turned up a few times. The chain couples TRBV9 to TRBJ2-3; maybe TRBD2 (6 bases). Trimming shortened V by 0 bases and J by 6 bases, and 17 bases separated the two germline ends. The CDR3 is 16 residues long. The germline CDR1 and CDR2 sequences are SGDLS and YYNGEE. The CDR3 sequence: CASSVEGTRVVDTQYF. The CDR3 region has the DNA TGTGCCAGCAGCGTAGAGGGGACTCGGGTCGTTGATACGCAGTATTTT.

The chain uses TRBV3-1 and TRBJ2-2, with a possible D match to TRBD2 (6 bases). Per the germline V gene, CDR1 is LGHDT and CDR2 is YNNKEL (reference sequence). V lost 0 bases and J 6 bases, leaving 8 bases between the germline ends. This CDR3 has 14 amino acids. The CDR3 loop reads CASSQDWGAGELFF. CDR3 DNA sequence: TGTGCCAGCAGCCAAGATTGGGGGGCCGGGGAGCTGTTTTTT. Full variable domain (remainder filled in from reference TRBV3-1 and TRBJ2-2): DTAVSQTPKYLVTQMGNDKSIKCEQNLGHDTMYWYKQDSKKFLKIMFSYNNKELIINETVPNRFSPKSPDKAHLNLHINSLELGDSAVYFCASSQDWGAGELFFGEGSRLTVL.

This clonotype showed up just once. DNA for the CDR3: TGCAGTGCTAGAGGGGGAGCTAGCGCGAGCTCCTACAATGAGCAGTTCTTC. This sequence encodes CSARGGASASSYNEQFF. The V gene is TRBV20-1, the J gene TRBJ2-1, with TRBD2 as a possible D gene (6 bases). V was cut by 1 base and J by 0 bases, with 16 bases left in between. The CDR3 extends over 17 amino acids. In germline, CDR1 is DFQATT, CDR2 SNEGSKA (reference sequence).

This clonotype was observed a handful of times. The CDR3 coding sequence is TGTGCCAGCAGCCCGATGGGGACAGGTCCCTACGAGCAGTACTTC. Amino acid sequence: CASSPMGTGPYEQYF. This chain links TRBV7-2 with TRBJ2-7; 8 positions match TRBD1. The CDR3 consists of 15 residues. Germline assignment: CDR1 SGHTA and CDR2 FQGNSA. J lost 2 bases, V lost 5 bases, and 8 bases had no gene match.

The sample holds a few counts of this clonotype. V usage is TRBV5-1 and J usage is TRBJ2-4; D possibly matches TRBD1 or TRBD2 (5 bases each). The CDR3 length is 13 residues. Between the trimmed V and J ends, which lost 4 bases and 5 bases, there was a span of 10 bases. The V gene's germline CDR1 is SGHRS and CDR2 YFSETQ. The CDR3 loop reads CASSLRDENIQYF. CDR3 sequence (DNA): TGCGCCAGCAGCCTCCGGGACGAAAACATTCAGTACTTC. Full variable domain (missing parts from reference TRBV5-1 and TRBJ2-4): KAGVTQTPRYLIKTRGQQVTLSCSPISGHRSVSWYQQTPGQGLQFLFEYFSETQRNKGNFPGRFSGRQFSNSRSEMNVSTLELGDSALYLCASSLRDENIQYFGAGTRLSVL.

The rearrangement links TRBV7-9 to TRBJ1-4; no clear D. Deletions cut 0 bases from V and 5 bases from J, with 16 bases between. The V gene's germline CDR1 is SEHNR and CDR2 FQNEAQ (reference sequence). CDR3 length equals 17 residues. The CDR3 DNA follows: TGTGCCAGCAGCTTAGCGGGTTGGTCAGGTTTAAATGAAAAACTGTTTTTT. It specifies CASSLAGWSGLNEKLFF.

This clonotype was counted only a few times. The chain couples TRBV21-1 to TRBJ2-4; the table's D call of TRBD2 was not tested on the DNA. TRBV21-1 is an annotated pseudogene. The CDR3 runs 15 residues. The CDR3 sequence is CASSPSLRAKNIQYF. Written as DNA, the CDR3 is TGTGCCAGCAGTCCCTCCCTCCGGGCCAAAAACATTCAGTACTTC.

The sample holds many counts of this clonotype. CDR3 nucleotide sequence: TGCGCCAGCAGCTTGGGGGTAGGAACAGATACGCAGTATTTT. Its protein product is CASSLGVGTDTQYF. V and J are TRBV5-1 and TRBJ2-3; D is ambiguous. CDR3 size: 14 residues. The germline CDR1 and CDR2 sequences are SGHRS and YFSETQ. Trimming took 0 bases from V and 3 from J, leaving 8 bases between them.

As for this clonotype: A much larger clone lies one base from this, so it may be a read error. The rearrangement links TRBV12-3 or TRBV12-4 to TRBJ2-5; a weak D match, TRBD2 (5 bases). The J call is in doubt because the DNA end fits TRBJ2-7 better. This CDR3 has 14 residues. CDR3 sequence: CASSTVGSFCEQYF. The CDR3 nucleotides read TGTGCCAGCAGTACGGTGGGGAGCTTCTGCGAGCAGTACTTC.

This clonotype was counted only a few times. The chain couples TRBV6-1 to TRBJ2-2, with D perhaps being TRBD1 or TRBD2 (5 bases each). The CDR3 spans 16 residues. V was shortened by 4 bases and J by 5 bases, with 17 bases between the two germline ends. Germline V gene data show CDR1 as MNHNS and CDR2 as SASEGT. CDR3 sequence: CASSAYRDGQTGELFF. The CDR3 nucleotides are TGTGCCAGCAGTGCCTATCGGGACGGACAAACCGGGGAGCTGTTTTTT.

This clonotype was observed a handful of times. The rearrangement joins TRBV11-2 to TRBJ2-3, with 8 bases lining up with TRBD2. The CDR3 has 15 residues. CDR1 is SGHAT and CDR2 is FQNNGV in the germline V gene. V dropped 5 bases and J dropped 4; count of bases not matched to a gene: 8. The CDR3 DNA sequence: TGTGCCAGCAGCCCCCGGGTTAGCGGGGCAGATACGCAGTATTTT. Encoded protein: CASSPRVSGADTQYF.

The chain combines TRBV19 with TRBJ1-5, with D perhaps TRBD1 (6 bases). The CDR3 covers 14 residues. Germline-derived CDR1 and CDR2 are LNHDA and SQIVND (reference sequence). Trimming took off 2 bases at V and 8 bases at J, with 13 bases between the two ends. The CDR3 sequence is CASSISGQGKPQHF. The CDR3 DNA reads TGTGCCAGTAGTATATCGGGGCAGGGGAAGCCCCAGCATTTT.

J is TRBJ2-7 and V is TRBV28; D might be TRBD1 (6 bases). This CDR3 is 15 amino acids long. The germline gives CDR1 MDHEN, CDR2 SYDVKM. V was trimmed by 3 bases and J by 5 bases, leaving 17 bases between them. CDR3 protein: CASSLSTGRVHEQYF. Written as DNA, the CDR3 is TGTGCCAGCAGTTTGTCGACAGGTCGGGTCCACGAGCAGTACTTC.

The chain combines TRBV28 with TRBJ2-1; D is possibly TRBD1 (6 bases). V was shortened by 6 bases and J by 4 bases, with 19 bases between the two germline ends. The CDR3 is 16 residues long. Germline V gene sequence: CDR1 MDHEN, CDR2 SYDVKM. The CDR3 DNA follows: TGTGCCAGCAGCTTACCCCGGGACAAGGGTTACAATGAGCAGTTCTTC. The encoded protein is CASSLPRDKGYNEQFF.

The rearrangement links TRBV6-1 to TRBJ1-5; no clear D. Germline V gene data show CDR1 as MNHNS and CDR2 as SASEGT. This CDR3 region has 15 residues. Deletions cut 0 bases from V and 7 bases from J, with 13 bases between. The CDR3 nucleotides read TGTGCCAGCAGTGAAGCGTCGAGGTTCCGGCAGCCCCAGCATTTT. Protein product: CASSEASRFRQPQHF.

This clonotype has just a few counts. The chain is built from TRBV19 and TRBJ2-7; D call uncertain. Trimming pared 3 bases from V and 0 bases from J, leaving 12 bases between. Germline lookup yields CDR1 LNHDA and CDR2 SQIVND (reference sequence). The CDR3 is 15 residues long. In nucleotides, the CDR3 is TGTGCCAGTAGTATTCTCGGGCGGAACTCCTACGAGCAGTACTTC. Translation gives CASSILGRNSYEQYF.

Comment on this clonotype: Here the CDR3 omits its conserved ending phenylalanine or tryptophan, so a read error is the likely source. The CDR3 region is CASSVALAELYEQYI. The CDR3 DNA reads TGTGCCAGCAGCGTAGCCCTAGCGGAGCTCTACGAGCAGTACATC. This rearrangement joins TRBV9 to TRBJ2-7; 7 bases map to TRBD2. With 0 bases clipped from V and 3 bases from J, the junction kept 6 bases outside the gene matches. Germline V gene sequence: CDR1 SGDLS, CDR2 YYNGEE. The CDR3 extends over 15 amino acids.

This clonotype has more than one count but fewer than ten. The rearrangement uses TRBV6-5 and TRBJ1-2, with D tentatively TRBD1 (6 bases). The CDR3 runs to 13 residues. Germline V gene data show CDR1 as MNHEY and CDR2 as SVGAGI. Trimming left V 5 bases short and J 4 bases short, with 11 bases between. CDR3 DNA sequence: TGTGCCAGCAGTGACGACAGGCCCTATGGCTACACCTTC. It specifies CASSDDRPYGYTF.

In its sample, this clonotype was seen a few times. The rearrangement joins TRBV20-1 to TRBJ2-1; 8 bases are a match to TRBD2. Germline CDR1 and CDR2: DFQATT and SNEGSKA (reference sequence). The CDR3 extends over 14 amino acids. V trimming: 1 base; J trimming: 5 bases; junction bases outside the gene matches: 4. The CDR3 protein is CSARVAGPHNEQFF. The CDR3 nucleotides are TGCAGTGCTAGAGTAGCGGGGCCACACAATGAGCAGTTCTTC.

The chain employs TRBV12-3 or TRBV12-4 and TRBJ2-5; 8 bases match TRBD2. The CDR3 consists of 16 residues. V was pared by 7 bases and J by 6 bases, with 16 bases of the junction left unmatched. The CDR3 spells CASIPSLAGRGKTQYF. The CDR3 nucleotides are TGTGCCAGCATTCCAAGCTTAGCGGGGAGGGGAAAGACCCAGTACTTC.

This clonotype appeared many times. The chain uses TRBV28 and TRBJ2-3, with D hard to call. The CDR3 is made up of 17 amino acids. Looked up from germline, CDR1 is MDHEN and CDR2 is SYDVKM. V was clipped by 5 bases and J by 1 base, with 19 bases between them. The CDR3 sequence is CASSLTPRPLRTDTQYF. CDR3 DNA sequence: TGTGCCAGCAGTCTCACTCCTCGACCCCTACGCACAGATACGCAGTATTTT.

The chain recombines TRBV20-1 with TRBJ2-3; the D gene is possibly TRBD2 (5 bases). Germline V gives CDR1 DFQATT, CDR2 SNEGSKA (reference sequence). V lost 3 bases and J 3 bases, leaving 16 bases between the germline ends. This CDR3 region has 15 residues. The CDR3 here is CSASRTHAWTDTQYF. In DNA form, the CDR3 reads TGCAGTGCTAGTCGGACTCATGCGTGGACAGATACGCAGTATTTT.

There are a few counts of this clonotype. This chain uses TRBV4-2 with TRBJ2-3; 11 bases align to TRBD2. The CDR3 extends over 17 amino acids. The junction had 6 bases not matched to a gene; V was cut back by 2 bases and J by 2 bases. Germline CDR1 reads LGHNA; CDR2 reads YNFKEQ. The DNA for the CDR3 is TGTGCCAGCAGCCAATGGGCTAGCGGGGGGTTCACAGATACGCAGTATTTT. The encoded protein is CASSQWASGGFTDTQYF.